Reported below is one T cell receptor beta chain. The same CDR3 can be traced to other DNA sequences in this sample. The V and J ends lost 0 bases and 8 bases respectively, with 16 bases between them. CDR1 is GTSNPN, CDR2 SVGIG, per germline (reference sequence). The CDR3 loop spans 14 amino acids. Data came from immunoSEQ multiplex PCR; TCRdb stores just in-frame clones and leaves some out. Of fewer than 85,000 clones in the sample, roughly 93% were seen once. This sample is drawn from a study of control samples from healthy donors and cancer patients. The chain uses TRBV30 and TRBJ1-1, with D possibly being TRBD1 (5 bases). Sample: blood. The sequence was obtained from a woman aged 30 to 39 in good health. DNA for the CDR3: TGTGCCTGGAGTGTGGTTTCTCGGGGGGACGAAGCTTTCTTT. It encodes CAWSVVSRGDEAFF.